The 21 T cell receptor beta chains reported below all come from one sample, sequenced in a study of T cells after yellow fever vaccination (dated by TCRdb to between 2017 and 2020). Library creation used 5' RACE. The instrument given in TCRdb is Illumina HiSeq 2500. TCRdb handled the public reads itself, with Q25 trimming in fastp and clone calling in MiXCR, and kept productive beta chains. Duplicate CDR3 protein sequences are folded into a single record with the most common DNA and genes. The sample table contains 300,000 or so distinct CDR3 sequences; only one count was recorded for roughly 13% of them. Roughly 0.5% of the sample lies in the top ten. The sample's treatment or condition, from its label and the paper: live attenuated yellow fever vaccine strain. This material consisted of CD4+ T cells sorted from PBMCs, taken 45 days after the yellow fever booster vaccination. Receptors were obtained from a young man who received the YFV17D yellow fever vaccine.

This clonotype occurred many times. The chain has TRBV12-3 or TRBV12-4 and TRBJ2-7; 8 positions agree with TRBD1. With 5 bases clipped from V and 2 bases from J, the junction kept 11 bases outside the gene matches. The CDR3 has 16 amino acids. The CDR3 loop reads CASSESWTGKTYEQYF. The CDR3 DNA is TGTGCCAGCAGTGAATCCTGGACAGGGAAAACCTACGAGCAGTACTTC.

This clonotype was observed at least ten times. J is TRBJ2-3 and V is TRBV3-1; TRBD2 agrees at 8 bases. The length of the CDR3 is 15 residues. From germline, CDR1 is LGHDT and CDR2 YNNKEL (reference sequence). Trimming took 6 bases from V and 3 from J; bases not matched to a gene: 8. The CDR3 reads CASRPSGGRTDTQYF. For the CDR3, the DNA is TGTGCCAGCAGACCCTCGGGCGGGAGGACAGATACGCAGTATTTT.

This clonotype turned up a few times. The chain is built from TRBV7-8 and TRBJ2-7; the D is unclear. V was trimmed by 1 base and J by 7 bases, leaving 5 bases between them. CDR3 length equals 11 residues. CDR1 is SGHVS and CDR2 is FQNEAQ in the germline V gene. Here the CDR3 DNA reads TGTGCCAGCAGCTTAGTTGAGGAGCAGTACTTC. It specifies CASSLVEEQYF.

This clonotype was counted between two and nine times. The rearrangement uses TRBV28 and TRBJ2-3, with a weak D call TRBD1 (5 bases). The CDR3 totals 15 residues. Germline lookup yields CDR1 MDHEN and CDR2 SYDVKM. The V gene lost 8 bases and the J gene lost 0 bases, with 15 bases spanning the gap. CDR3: CASESLGASTDTQYF. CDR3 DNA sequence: TGTGCCAGCGAGAGTTTAGGGGCTAGCACAGATACGCAGTATTTT.

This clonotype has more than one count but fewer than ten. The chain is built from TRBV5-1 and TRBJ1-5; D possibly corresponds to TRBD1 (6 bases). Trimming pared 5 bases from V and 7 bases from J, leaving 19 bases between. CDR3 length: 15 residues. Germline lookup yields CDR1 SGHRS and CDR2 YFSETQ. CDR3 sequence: CASRERSGGGQPQHF. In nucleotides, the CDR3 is TGCGCCAGCAGGGAGCGCAGTGGGGGCGGGCAGCCCCAGCATTTT.

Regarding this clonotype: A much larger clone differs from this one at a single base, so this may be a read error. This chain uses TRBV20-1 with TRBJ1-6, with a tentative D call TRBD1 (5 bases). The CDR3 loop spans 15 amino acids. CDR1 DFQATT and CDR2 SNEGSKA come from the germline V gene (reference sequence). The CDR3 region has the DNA TGCAGTGCCGCCACCTCCAGGGTTTATATTTCACCCCTCCACTTT. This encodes CSAATSRVYISPLHF.

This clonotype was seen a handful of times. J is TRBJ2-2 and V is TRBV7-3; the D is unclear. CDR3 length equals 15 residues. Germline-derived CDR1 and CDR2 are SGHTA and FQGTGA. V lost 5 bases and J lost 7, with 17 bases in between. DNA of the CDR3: TGTGCCAGCAGCCCCCCGTGGGAACGGGTCGGGGAGCTGTTTTTT. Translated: CASSPPWERVGELFF.

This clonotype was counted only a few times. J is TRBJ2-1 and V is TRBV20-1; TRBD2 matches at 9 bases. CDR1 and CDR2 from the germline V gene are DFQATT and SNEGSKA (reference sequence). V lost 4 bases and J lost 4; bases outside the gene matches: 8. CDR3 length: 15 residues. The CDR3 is CSAKKPGLAYNEQFF. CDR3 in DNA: TGCAGTGCTAAGAAACCGGGACTAGCATACAATGAGCAGTTCTTC.

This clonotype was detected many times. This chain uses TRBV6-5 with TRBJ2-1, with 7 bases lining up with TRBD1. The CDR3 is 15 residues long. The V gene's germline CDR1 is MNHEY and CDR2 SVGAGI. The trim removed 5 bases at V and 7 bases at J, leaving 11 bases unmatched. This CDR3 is CASSPDRAPVNEQFF. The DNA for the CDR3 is TGTGCCAGCAGTCCTGACAGGGCCCCCGTTAATGAGCAGTTCTTC.

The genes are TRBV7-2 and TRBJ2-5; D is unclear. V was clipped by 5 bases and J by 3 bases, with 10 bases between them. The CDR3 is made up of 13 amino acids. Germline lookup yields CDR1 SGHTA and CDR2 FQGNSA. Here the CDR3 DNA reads TGTGCCAGCAGCCCTTCCCTCAAAGAGACCCAGTACTTC. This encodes CASSPSLKETQYF.

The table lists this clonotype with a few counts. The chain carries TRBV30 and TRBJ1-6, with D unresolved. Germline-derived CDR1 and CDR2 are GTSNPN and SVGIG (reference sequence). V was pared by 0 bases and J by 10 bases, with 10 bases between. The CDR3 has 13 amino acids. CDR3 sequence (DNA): TGTGCCTGGAGTGTAGTGGGTAACTCACCCCTCCACTTT. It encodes CAWSVVGNSPLHF.

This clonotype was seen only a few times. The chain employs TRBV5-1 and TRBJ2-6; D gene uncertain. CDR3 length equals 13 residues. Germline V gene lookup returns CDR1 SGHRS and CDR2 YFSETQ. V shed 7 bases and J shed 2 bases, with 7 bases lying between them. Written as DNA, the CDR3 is TGCGCCAGCCGGTTTGCTGGGGCCAACGTCCTGACTTTC. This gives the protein CASRFAGANVLTF.

The CDR3 DNA reads TGCAGTGAGGTGCGGGAGGGCCGCATCGACAATGAGCAGTTCTTC. Protein sequence: CSEVREGRIDNEQFF. J is TRBJ2-1 and V is TRBV20-1; 9 bases are a match to TRBD2. Per germline, CDR1 DFQATT and CDR2 SNEGSKA (reference sequence). This CDR3 contains 15 residues. Trimming cost V 7 bases and J 5 bases; bases outside gene matches: 12.

The CDR3 reads CASSLLKGPYAKNIQYF. CDR3 DNA sequence: TGTGCCAGCAGTTTACTGAAGGGTCCTTATGCCAAAAACATTCAGTACTTC. The chain links TRBV28 to TRBJ2-4; no firm D call. V lost 2 bases, J lost 1 base, and 15 bases lay in between. Germline V gene data show CDR1 as MDHEN and CDR2 as SYDVKM. The CDR3 totals 17 residues.

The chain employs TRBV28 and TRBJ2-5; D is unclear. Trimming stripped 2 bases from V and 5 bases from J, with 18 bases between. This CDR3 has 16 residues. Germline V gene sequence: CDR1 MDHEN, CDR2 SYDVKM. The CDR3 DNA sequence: TGTGCCAGCAGTTTACCCCGGCCCCCTAGTTGGGAGACCCAGTACTTC. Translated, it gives CASSLPRPPSWETQYF.

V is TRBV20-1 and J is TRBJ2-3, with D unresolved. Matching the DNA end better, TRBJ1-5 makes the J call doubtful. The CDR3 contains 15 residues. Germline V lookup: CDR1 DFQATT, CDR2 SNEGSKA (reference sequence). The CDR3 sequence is CSAGAGRFYKDTQHF. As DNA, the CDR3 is TGCAGTGCTGGTGCGGGGAGGTTTTATAAAGATACGCAGCATTTT.

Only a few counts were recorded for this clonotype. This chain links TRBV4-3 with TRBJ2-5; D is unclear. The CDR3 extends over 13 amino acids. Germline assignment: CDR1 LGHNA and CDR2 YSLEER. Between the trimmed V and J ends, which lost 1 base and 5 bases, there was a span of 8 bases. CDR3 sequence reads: CASSQAVEETQYF. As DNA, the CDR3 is TGCGCCAGCAGCCAAGCAGTTGAGGAGACCCAGTACTTC.

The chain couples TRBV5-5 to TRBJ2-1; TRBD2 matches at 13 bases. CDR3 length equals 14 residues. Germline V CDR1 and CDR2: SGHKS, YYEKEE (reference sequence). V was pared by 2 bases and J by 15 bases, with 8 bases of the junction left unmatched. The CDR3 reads CASSLGLAGEFPFF. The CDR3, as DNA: TGTGCCAGCAGCTTAGGACTAGCGGGAGAGTTTCCGTTCTTC.

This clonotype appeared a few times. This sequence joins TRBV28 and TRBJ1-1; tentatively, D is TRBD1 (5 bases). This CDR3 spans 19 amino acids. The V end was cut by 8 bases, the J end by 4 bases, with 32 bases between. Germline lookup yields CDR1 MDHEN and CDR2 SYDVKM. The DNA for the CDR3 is TGTGCCAGCCCCCTCGGGAAAGGACAAACGAGAGGTGGGGGCACTGAAGCTTTCTTT. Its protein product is CASPLGKGQTRGGGTEAFF.

CDR3 sequence (DNA): TGCAGCGTTAACAGGGCCGACGAGACCCAGTACTTC. This translates into CSVNRADETQYF. The V and J genes are TRBV29-1 and TRBJ2-5; weak D call: TRBD1 (6 bases). The CDR3 consists of 12 residues. Germline CDR1 SQVTM, CDR2 ANQGSEA. Between the trimmed V and J ends, which lost 5 bases and 5 bases, there was a span of 12 bases.

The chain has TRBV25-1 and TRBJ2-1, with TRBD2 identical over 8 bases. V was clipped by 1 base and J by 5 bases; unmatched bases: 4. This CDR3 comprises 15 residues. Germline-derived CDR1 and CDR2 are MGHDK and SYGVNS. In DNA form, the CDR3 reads TGTGCCAGCAGTGAATGGAGCGGGAGCGACAATGAGCAGTTCTTC. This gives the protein CASSEWSGSDNEQFF.